This T cell receptor (beta chain) was documented in a study of OX40 agonist ivuxolimab in advanced cancers. Trimming removed 1 base at V and 7 bases at J, with 25 bases between. Germline lookup yields CDR1 MGHRA and CDR2 YSYEKL. The CDR3 extends over 19 amino acids. The data were produced by immunoSEQ multiplex PCR, yet TCRdb's version contains in-frame clones alone and is incomplete. Of 30,000 to 35,000 clones in the sample, around nine tenths were seen once. The specimen comprised CD4+ or CD8+ T cells sorted from blood, sampled in a trial of the OX40 agonist ivuxolimab. The chain is built from TRBV4-1 and TRBJ1-4, with D maybe TRBD1 (5 bases). The sequence came from an adult with an advanced solid tumor such as melanoma, head and neck, liver or kidney cancer. The CDR3 here is CASSQGATAANQEGEKLFF. The CDR3 DNA is TGCGCCAGCAGCCAAGGAGCGACAGCCGCAAACCAGGAGGGTGAAAAACTGTTTTTT.